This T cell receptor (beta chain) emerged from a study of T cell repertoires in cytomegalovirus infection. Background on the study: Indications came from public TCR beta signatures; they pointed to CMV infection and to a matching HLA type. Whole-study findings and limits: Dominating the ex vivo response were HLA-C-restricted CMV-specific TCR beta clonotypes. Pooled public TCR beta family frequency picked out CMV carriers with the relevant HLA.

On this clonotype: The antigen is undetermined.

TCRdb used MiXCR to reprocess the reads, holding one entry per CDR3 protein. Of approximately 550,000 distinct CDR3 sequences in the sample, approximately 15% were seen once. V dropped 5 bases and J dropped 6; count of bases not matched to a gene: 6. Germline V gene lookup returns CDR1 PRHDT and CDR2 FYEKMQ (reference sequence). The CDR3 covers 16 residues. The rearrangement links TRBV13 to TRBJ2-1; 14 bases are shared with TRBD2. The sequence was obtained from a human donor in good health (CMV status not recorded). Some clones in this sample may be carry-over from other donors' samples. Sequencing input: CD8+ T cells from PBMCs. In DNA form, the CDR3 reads TGTGCCAGCAGCCTCTCCGGGACTAGCGGGAGCAATGAGCAGTTCTTC. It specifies CASSLSGTSGSNEQFF.